This T cell receptor (beta chain) originates from a study of PD-1 blockade in classical Hodgkin lymphoma. The CDR3 sequence is 15 residues long. The trim removed 4 bases at V and 8 bases at J, leaving 8 bases unmatched. CDR1 and CDR2 from the germline V gene are MNHEY and SVGAGI. There was relapse after autologous stem cell transplantation in every patient, and there was variation in brentuximab vedotin exposure. TCRdb keeps only in-frame clones here, not all; method: immunoSEQ multiplex PCR. The sample holds about 100,000 clones, roughly 84% seen once. The V call is TRBV6-5, the J call TRBJ2-2; 9 bases are a match to TRBD2. The TCR was taken from a human donor with classical Hodgkin lymphoma. Sample: peripheral blood mononuclear cells (PBMCs), taken at baseline. The CDR3 coding sequence is TGTGCCAGCAGTTGGCGCGGGGGGGGAGTAGGGGAGCTGTTTTTT. Translated: CASSWRGGGVGELFF.